Listed here are 21 T cell receptor beta chains from one sample, sequenced in a study of shared clonotypes between healthy human individuals. The repertoire was sequenced with immunoSEQ multiplex PCR; TCRdb's copy has only in-frame clones and lacks some. Of approximately 1,000,000 clones in the sample, around three quarters were seen once. Source material: memory CD4+ T cells from PBMCs. Subset indicated: CD45RA-negative fraction. These receptors all come from a man aged 18 to 29 in good health. Some clones in this sample may be carry-over from other donors' samples.

The chain employs TRBV2 and TRBJ1-3, with unresolved D. Trimming cost V 8 bases and J 0 bases, with 8 bases left between them. The CDR3 extends over 13 amino acids. Germline values: CDR1 SNHLY, CDR2 FYNNEI. The CDR3 loop is CASSQTSGNTIYF. In DNA, the CDR3 is TGTGCCAGCTCCCAGACCTCTGGAAACACCATATATTTT.

This clone showed up just a few times. The chain recombines TRBV5-1 with TRBJ1-2, with 9 bases fitting TRBD1. V was clipped by 4 bases and J by 3 bases; unmatched bases: 4. Germline CDR1 and CDR2: SGHRS and YFSETQ. The CDR3 consists of 14 residues. CDR3 DNA: TGCGCCAGCAGCGTCAGGACAGGGGACTATGGCTACACCTTC. It yields the protein CASSVRTGDYGYTF.

This clone appeared a single time. The chain couples TRBV14 to TRBJ2-1, with TRBD2 identical over 7 bases. Per the germline V gene, CDR1 is SGHDN and CDR2 is FVKESK. CDR3 size: 16 residues. V dropped 0 bases and J dropped 9; count of bases not matched to a gene: 11. In DNA form, the CDR3 reads TGTGCCAGCAGCCAAGATTGGACCGGGAGGAGGACTGAGCAGTTCTTC. It codes for CASSQDWTGRRTEQFF.

The chain joins TRBV28 to TRBJ2-7, with 8 positions matching TRBD2. The germline gives CDR1 MDHEN, CDR2 SYDVKM. This CDR3 has 13 amino acids. Germline trimming cut 6 bases from V and 5 bases from J; bases unmatched to any gene: 6. For the CDR3, the DNA is TGTGCCAGCAGGCCCCCGGGGGGGCACGAGCAGTACTTC. Translation gives CASRPPGGHEQYF.

J is TRBJ2-1 and V is TRBV29-1; TRBD2 aligns across 10 bases. The CDR3 contains 15 residues. V was pared by 7 bases and J by 6 bases, with 12 bases of the junction left unmatched. Looked up from germline, CDR1 is SQVTM and CDR2 is ANQGSEA. CDR3 protein: CSAVPNRLAGNEQFF. For the CDR3, the DNA is TGCAGCGCTGTACCTAACCGACTAGCGGGCAATGAGCAGTTCTTC.

The chain carries TRBV6-1 and TRBJ2-5; the D gene is possibly TRBD1 (6 bases). Germline CDR1 is MNHNS and CDR2 is SASEGT. With 10 bases removed from V and 3 bases from J, the gap between germline ends came to 15 bases. The CDR3 is 13 residues long. The CDR3: CAISMQGKETQYF. The CDR3, as DNA: TGTGCCATCTCAATGCAGGGGAAAGAGACCCAGTACTTC.

V usage is TRBV4-1 and J usage is TRBJ2-1, with D possibly being TRBD1 or TRBD2 (7 bases each). The CDR3 consists of 16 residues. CDR1 and CDR2 (germline): MGHRA, YSYEKL. The germline V and J ends were trimmed by 4 bases and 1 base, with 14 bases remaining between them. CDR3 protein: CASSLGGDSSYNEQFF. CDR3 nucleotides: TGCGCCAGCAGCCTGGGGGGGGACAGTTCCTACAATGAGCAGTTCTTC.

The V gene is TRBV7-9, the J gene TRBJ2-3; D call uncertain. This CDR3 contains 15 residues. V was trimmed by 2 bases and J by 0 bases, leaving 9 bases between them. Germline-derived CDR1 and CDR2 are SEHNR and FQNEAQ (reference sequence). Here the CDR3 reads CASSLLGPSTDTQYF. The CDR3 DNA follows: TGTGCCAGCAGCTTACTGGGTCCTAGCACAGATACGCAGTATTTT.

In its sample, this clone was seen a few times. The V call is TRBV4-1, the J call TRBJ2-4, with 12 bases that match TRBD2. The CDR3 totals 17 residues. CDR1 and CDR2 (germline): MGHRA, YSYEKL. V lost 2 bases and J lost 6; bases outside the gene matches: 8. CDR3 sequence: CASSQPSGRGSLNIQYF. The CDR3 nucleotides are TGCGCCAGCAGCCAACCTAGCGGGAGGGGTAGTCTAAACATTCAGTACTTC.

This clone came up a few times. The chain is built from TRBV19 and TRBJ2-3, with 9 bases lining up with TRBD2. This CDR3 has 16 residues. Germline V gene sequence: CDR1 LNHDA, CDR2 SQIVND (reference sequence). With 6 bases clipped from V and 1 base from J, the junction kept 8 bases outside the gene matches. The CDR3 region is CASRDRSSGGTDTQYF. The CDR3 bases are TGTGCCAGTAGAGATCGGTCTAGCGGGGGCACAGATACGCAGTATTTT.

The chain uses TRBV5-8 and TRBJ2-1; D might be TRBD2 (6 bases). This CDR3 comprises 16 residues. Trimming shortened V by 6 bases and J by 4 bases, and 20 bases separated the two germline ends. Germline V CDR1 and CDR2: SGHTS, YDEGEE. CDR3 nucleotides: TGTGCCAGCACCCAAGCGTCTAGCGCCCTTTACAATGAGCAGTTCTTC. This gives the protein CASTQASSALYNEQFF.

This chain uses TRBV4-1 with TRBJ1-1; D may be TRBD1 (5 bases). Looked up from germline, CDR1 is MGHRA and CDR2 is YSYEKL. Between the trimmed V and J ends, which lost 4 bases and 5 bases, there was a span of 23 bases. CDR3 length: 17 residues. The CDR3 here is CASSPRGRGQGGTEAFF. In DNA form, the CDR3 reads TGCGCCAGCAGCCCCCGGGGTAGGGGCCAAGGAGGGACTGAAGCTTTCTTT.

The genes are TRBV6-1 and TRBJ2-1; perhaps D is TRBD1 or TRBD2 (5 bases each). V lost 6 bases to trimming and J lost 14 bases, with 17 bases between them. Per germline, CDR1 MNHNS and CDR2 SASEGT. This CDR3 has 12 residues. CDR3 DNA: TGTGCCAGCAGCCCACCGGGGCGAGAAAAGTTCTTC. Protein product: CASSPPGREKFF.

The table lists this clone with a few counts. The chain recombines TRBV6-6 with TRBJ2-1; 10 bases map to TRBD2. V shed 5 bases, J shed 8 bases, and the junction held 12 bases outside the gene matches. There are 16 residues in the CDR3. CDR1 is MNHNY, CDR2 SVGAGI, per germline (reference sequence). The CDR3 region is CASSRTMTSGRYEQFF. As DNA, the CDR3 is TGTGCCAGCAGTCGGACAATGACTAGCGGGCGCTATGAGCAGTTCTTC.

CDR3 in amino acids: CASSSPGGAGYTF. CDR3 DNA sequence: TGTGCCAGCAGCTCACCAGGGGGCGCGGGCTACACCTTC. V gene TRBV7-3 combines with J gene TRBJ1-2, with 8 nucleotides matching TRBD1. CDR3 length: 13 amino acids. Germline V gene lookup returns CDR1 SGHTA and CDR2 FQGTGA. J gave up 8 bases and V 4 bases, and 6 bases lay outside the gene matches. Filled out from reference TRBV7-3 and TRBJ1-2, the complete variable domain reads GAGVSQTPSNKVTEKGKYVELRCDPISGHTALYWYRQSLGQGPEFLIYFQGTGAADDSGLPNDRFFAVRPEGSVSTLKIQRTERGDSAVYLCASSSPGGAGYTFGSGTRLTVV.

This chain connects TRBV28 to TRBJ1-1, with no clear D. CDR3 size: 16 residues. The germline CDR1 and CDR2 sequences are MDHEN and SYDVKM. V dropped 5 bases and J dropped 2 bases, with 18 bases sitting between them. The CDR3 nucleotides are TGTGCCAGCAGTCCCCCCGGGAGCCCCCGAAACACTGAAGCTTTCTTT. As protein: CASSPPGSPRNTEAFF.

This clone has a single count. J is TRBJ1-3 and V is TRBV6-1, with 7 nucleotides matching TRBD1. The CDR3 has 17 amino acids. The junction had 9 bases not matched to a gene; V was cut back by 4 bases and J by 0 bases. CDR1 MNHNS and CDR2 SASEGT come from the germline V gene. The CDR3 coding sequence is TGTGCCAGCAGTGTAACTGCTCAGGGGGACTCTGGAAACACCATATATTTT. It translates to CASSVTAQGDSGNTIYF.

The rearrangement uses TRBV29-1 and TRBJ1-1, with a tentative D call TRBD1 (5 bases). Trimming removed 6 bases from V and 4 bases from J, with 9 bases in between. Germline V gene data show CDR1 as SQVTM and CDR2 as ANQGSEA. There are 11 residues in the CDR3. CDR3 region: CSVARVTEAFF. The CDR3 DNA reads TGCAGCGTCGCCAGGGTCACTGAAGCTTTCTTT.

This clone was detected only once. This chain links TRBV19 with TRBJ1-2; D is possibly TRBD1 (5 bases). The CDR3 contains 13 residues. In germline, CDR1 is LNHDA, CDR2 SQIVND (reference sequence). V shed 3 bases and J shed 6 bases, with 11 bases lying between them. In DNA, the CDR3 is TGTGCCAGTAGTATCCCCCAGGGAGATGGCTACACCTTC. Residues: CASSIPQGDGYTF.

The rearrangement joins TRBV20-1 to TRBJ2-7; 7 nucleotides agree with TRBD2. The junction had 2 bases not matched to a gene; V was cut back by 7 bases and J by 2 bases. This CDR3 is 11 amino acids long. The germline CDR1 and CDR2 sequences are DFQATT and SNEGSKA (reference sequence). The CDR3 nucleotides read TGCAGTGTGGGGGGGGCCTACGAGCAGTACTTC. It specifies CSVGGAYEQYF.

This sequence joins TRBV7-6 and TRBJ2-1; 10 nucleotides agree with TRBD2. This CDR3 has 15 amino acids. J lost 6 bases, V lost 5 bases, and 7 bases had no gene match. CDR1 and CDR2 (germline): SGHVS, FNYEAQ. Here the CDR3 DNA reads TGTGCCAGCAGCCCCTCGCGGACTAGCGGCAATGAGCAGTTCTTC. Its translation is CASSPSRTSGNEQFF.